Following are 9 T cell receptor beta chains from one sample sequenced in a study of kidney transplant recipient with SARS-CoV-2 infection listed by TCRdb under 2021. Reading the label with the study, this specimen's time point is: pre-pandemic baseline sample and day 111 after first positive SARS-CoV-2 test. Sequencing was carried out with an Illumina MiSeq. TCRdb ran its own pipeline on the public reads, namely fastp trimming at Q25 and MiXCR clone calling, and kept in-frame beta chains. CDR3 protein duplicates are merged, each entry listing the most common genes and DNA. Present in this sample are 200,000 to 250,000 distinct CDR3 sequences, around 30% of which were seen just once. Of the sample, around 7.8% falls within the top ten clones. The material sequenced was a blood sample, taken at baseline and on roughly day 110 from a kidney transplant recipient. The receptors were sampled from a young adult male patient who had COVID-19 and was a kidney transplant recipient. Because of the transplant, the T cells may be the graft donor's rather than the patient's own.

This clonotype was found many times. The V call is TRBV20-1, the J call TRBJ1-5, with D possibly TRBD1 on 6 matching bases. CDR1 DFQATT and CDR2 SNEGSKA come from the germline V gene (reference sequence). CDR3 length: 14 amino acids. V gave up 6 bases and J gave up 2 bases, with 14 bases separating them. The CDR3, as DNA: TGCAGTGCAACTACAGGGATCGGCAATCAGCCCCAGCATTTT. It translates to CSATTGIGNQPQHF.

As regards this clonotype: A read error may be the cause here, since a much bigger clone is one base away. The V call is TRBV20-1, the J call TRBJ2-5, with 7 bases matching TRBD1. The better agreement between TRBJ2-7 and the DNA end casts doubt on the J call. This CDR3 comprises 12 residues. Germline V lookup: CDR1 DFQATT, CDR2 SNEGSKA (reference sequence). The CDR3 coding sequence is TGCAGTGCTAGGGACAGGAGTGCCGAGCAGTACTTC. It translates to CSARDRSAEQYF.

Regarding this clonotype: This sequence may be a read error, since a much larger clone differs from it by one base. Likely a read error: the CDR3 ends without its conserved phenylalanine or tryptophan. CDR3 coding DNA: TGTGCCAGCAGCGCCGATATTAGGGACGAGCAGTACTTG. As protein: CASSADIRDEQYL. This rearrangement joins TRBV7-9 to TRBJ2-7; the D is unclear. CDR1 is SEHNR and CDR2 is FQNEAQ in the germline V gene (reference sequence). V lost 5 bases to trimming and J lost 5 bases, with 13 bases between them. The CDR3 has 13 residues.

This clonotype has ten or more counts. The chain uses TRBV5-4 and TRBJ2-7; 7 nucleotides match TRBD2. CDR3 length: 15 residues. Per germline, CDR1 SGHNT and CDR2 YYREEE (reference sequence). Unmatched junction bases numbered 10, after V lost 7 bases and J lost 0 bases. This CDR3 is CASGKFGGVSYEQYF. The CDR3 coding sequence is TGTGCCAGCGGAAAATTTGGGGGGGTCTCCTACGAGCAGTACTTC.

This clonotype was observed many times. This chain connects TRBV2 to TRBJ1-5, with 7 bases fitting TRBD1. Germline CDR1 reads SNHLY; CDR2 reads FYNNEI. The CDR3 loop spans 13 amino acids. Unmatched junction bases numbered 7, after V lost 8 bases and J lost 6 bases. The CDR3 DNA is TGTGCCAGCCGACAGGGACTGGTTCAGCCCCAGCATTTT. Residues: CASRQGLVQPQHF. Based on the CDR3 plus reference TRBV2 and TRBJ1-5, the full variable domain is EPEVTQTPSHQVTQMGQEVILRCVPISNHLYFYWYRQILGQKVEFLVSFYNNEISEKSEIFDDQFSVERPDGSNFTLKIRSTKLEDSAMYFCASRQGLVQPQHFGDGTRLSIL.

The sample holds many counts of this clonotype. The V call is TRBV28, the J call TRBJ2-7; TRBD1 matches at 7 bases. This CDR3 comprises 15 residues. CDR1 is MDHEN and CDR2 is SYDVKM in the germline V gene. The J segment lost 2 bases and the V segment lost 5 bases, leaving 9 bases of the junction unmatched. The CDR3 region is CASSAFGTAAYEQYF. The DNA of the CDR3 is TGTGCCAGCAGTGCCTTCGGGACAGCGGCCTACGAGCAGTACTTC.

To note about this clonotype: A much larger clone is a single base away; this may be a read error. The chain joins TRBV10-3 to TRBJ1-1; unclear D gene. Germline lookup yields CDR1 ENHRY and CDR2 SYGVKD. CDR3 size: 14 residues. CDR3 in amino acids: CATSGREPNTEAFF. CDR3 DNA sequence: TGTGCCACCAGTGGTCGGGAACCGAACACTGAAGCTTTCTTT.

This clonotype was counted ten times or more. The chain couples TRBV12-3 or TRBV12-4 to TRBJ1-2; D is ambiguous. This CDR3 spans 13 amino acids. The ends were cut back, 2 bases at V and 2 bases at J, with 6 bases in the middle. DNA of the CDR3: TGTGCCAGCAGTTTAAAACGGAACTATGGCTACACCTTC. It codes for CASSLKRNYGYTF.

This clonotype was recorded many times. The V call is TRBV2, the J call TRBJ1-1; D possibly corresponds to TRBD1 (5 bases). Germline CDR1 reads SNHLY; CDR2 reads FYNNEI. V dropped 2 bases and J dropped 4 bases, with 14 bases sitting between them. The CDR3 runs to 15 residues. The CDR3 nucleotides read TGTGCCAGCAGTGAACAGGGAAGGGATTTCACTGAAGCTTTCTTT. Its translation: CASSEQGRDFTEAFF.